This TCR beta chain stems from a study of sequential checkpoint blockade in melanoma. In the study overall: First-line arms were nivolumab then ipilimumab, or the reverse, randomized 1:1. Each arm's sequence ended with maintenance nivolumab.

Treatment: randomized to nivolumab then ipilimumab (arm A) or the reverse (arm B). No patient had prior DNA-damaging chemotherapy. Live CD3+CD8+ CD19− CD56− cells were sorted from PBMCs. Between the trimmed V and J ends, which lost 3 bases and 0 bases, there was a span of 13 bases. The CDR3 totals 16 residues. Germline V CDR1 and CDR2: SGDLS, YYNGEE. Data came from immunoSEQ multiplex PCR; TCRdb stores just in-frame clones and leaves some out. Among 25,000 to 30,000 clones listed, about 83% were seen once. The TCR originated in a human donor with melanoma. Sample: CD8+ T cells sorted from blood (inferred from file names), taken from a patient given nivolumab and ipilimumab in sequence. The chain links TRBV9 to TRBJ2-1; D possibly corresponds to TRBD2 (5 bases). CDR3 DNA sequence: TGTGCCAGCAGCGCCGGGGTGGGTCCCTCCTACAATGAGCAGTTCTTC. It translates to CASSAGVGPSYNEQFF.